These 10 T cell receptor beta chains originate from one sample sequenced in a study of blood T cell repertoires in COVID-19. TCRdb's table, derived via immunoSEQ multiplex PCR, lists solely in-frame clones and lacks some. The sample yields about 25,000 clones, 70% to 90% seen once. What was sequenced was peripheral blood. These receptors were taken from a man in his 70s with acute or convalescent COVID-19.

J is TRBJ2-3 and V is TRBV19; a weak D match, TRBD1 (5 bases). The CDR3 extends over 13 amino acids. CDR1 and CDR2 (germline): LNHDA, SQIVND (reference sequence). Between the trimmed V and J ends, which lost 6 bases and 5 bases, there was a span of 12 bases. CDR3 DNA: TGTGCCAGTAGGACCCAGGGTGAAGATACGCAGTATTTT. Protein sequence: CASRTQGEDTQYF. The variable domain in full, with the rest retrieved from reference TRBV19 and TRBJ2-3, is DGGITQSPKYLFRKEGQNVTLSCEQNLNHDAMYWYRQDPGQGLRLIYYSQIVNDFQKGDIAEGYSVSREKKESFPLTVTSAQKNPTAFYLCASRTQGEDTQYFGPGTRLTVL.

The J gene is TRBJ2-2, the V gene TRBV7-2; 7 bases match TRBD2. Looked up from germline, CDR1 is SGHTA and CDR2 is FQGNSA. V shed 4 bases and J 11 bases; nucleotides not matched to a gene: 10. The CDR3 is 14 residues long. This chain's CDR3 is CASSSQISGVELFF. The CDR3 DNA follows: TGTGCCAGCAGCTCCCAAATAAGCGGGGTCGAGCTGTTTTTT. The entire variable domain, with the rest obtained from reference TRBV7-2 and TRBJ2-2, is as follows: GAGVSQSPSNKVTEKGKDVELRCDPISGHTALYWYRQSLGQGLEFLIYFQGNSAPDKSGLPSDRFSAERTGGSVSTLTIQRTQQEDSAVYLCASSSQISGVELFFGEGSRLTVL.

The rearrangement joins TRBV12-5 to TRBJ1-4; D unclear. V lost 3 bases, J lost 11 bases, and 13 bases lay in between. There are 13 residues in the CDR3. CDR1 and CDR2 (germline): LGHNT, FRNRAP. CDR3 sequence: CASGFLGRDKLFF. Here the CDR3 DNA reads TGTGCTAGTGGTTTCTTAGGGAGAGACAAACTGTTTTTT.

The chain joins TRBV18 to TRBJ2-7; tentatively, D is TRBD1 (5 bases). This CDR3 region has 12 residues. Germline loops: CDR1 KGHSH, CDR2 LQKENI. Trimming removed 4 bases from V and 3 bases from J, with 7 bases in between. The CDR3, as DNA: TGTGCCAGCTCACTTGACAGCTACGAGCAGTACTTC. It specifies CASSLDSYEQYF.

The gene calls are TRBV14 and TRBJ2-2, with 11 bases identical to TRBD2. V was pared by 2 bases and J by 5 bases, with 4 bases of the junction left unmatched. There are 16 residues in the CDR3. Germline CDR1 SGHDN, CDR2 FVKESK. CDR3 protein: CASSQSTSGGTGELFF. Here the CDR3 DNA reads TGTGCCAGCAGCCAATCTACTAGCGGGGGTACCGGGGAGCTGTTTTTT. The full variable domain, with the rest looked up from reference TRBV14 and TRBJ2-2, is EAGVTQFPSHSVIEKGQTVTLRCDPISGHDNLYWYRRVMGKEIKFLLHFVKESKQDESGMPNNRFLAERTGGTYSTLKVQPAELEDSGVYFCASSQSTSGGTGELFFGEGSRLTVL.

This chain uses TRBV4-2 with TRBJ1-5, with D tentatively TRBD1 (5 bases). Germline lookup yields CDR1 LGHNA and CDR2 YNFKEQ. Trimming cost V 1 base and J 0 bases, with 19 bases left between them. The CDR3 sequence is 19 residues long. The CDR3 reads CASSQGQGFTDYSNQPQHF. In DNA, the CDR3 is TGTGCCAGCAGCCAAGGGCAGGGCTTTACGGATTATAGCAATCAGCCCCAGCATTTT.

This clone has just one count. The genes are TRBV24-1 and TRBJ2-1; D is unclear. Germline CDR1 reads KGHDR; CDR2 reads SFDVKD. This CDR3 is 16 amino acids long. V lost 0 bases, J lost 0 bases, and 8 bases lay in between. The CDR3 protein is CATSDLRSSSYNEQFF. The CDR3 nucleotides are TGTGCCACCAGTGATTTGCGGTCTAGCTCCTACAATGAGCAGTTCTTC.

This chain uses TRBV19 with TRBJ1-1; TRBD1 aligns across 7 bases. CDR1 and CDR2 from the germline V gene are LNHDA and SQIVND (reference sequence). Losses at the gene ends were 6 bases for V and 5 bases for J; bases not matched to a gene: 9. The CDR3 is made up of 14 amino acids. This CDR3 is CASRRRGGGTEAFF. DNA of the CDR3: TGTGCCAGTAGGAGGAGAGGGGGCGGAACTGAAGCTTTCTTT.

The gene calls are TRBV7-2 and TRBJ2-7, with 9 nucleotides matching TRBD2. The germline CDR1 and CDR2 sequences are SGHTA and FQGNSA. J gave up 6 bases and V 5 bases, and 11 bases lay outside the gene matches. The CDR3 has 15 amino acids. Written as DNA, the CDR3 is TGTGCCAGCAGCCTGACTCCGGGACTAGCAACCGAGCAGTACTTC. This sequence encodes CASSLTPGLATEQYF. The whole variable domain, remainder taken from reference TRBV7-2 and TRBJ2-7, is GAGVSQSPSNKVTEKGKDVELRCDPISGHTALYWYRQSLGQGLEFLIYFQGNSAPDKSGLPSDRFSAERTGGSVSTLTIQRTQQEDSAVYLCASSLTPGLATEQYFGPGTRLTVT.

The chain uses TRBV2 and TRBJ2-1, with D maybe TRBD2 (5 bases). This CDR3 has 13 amino acids. V was shortened by 4 bases and J by 10 bases, with 14 bases between the two germline ends. Germline CDR1 SNHLY, CDR2 FYNNEI. CDR3 bases: TGTGCCAGCAGTGCGGATACGACGGGGGAGCAGTTCTTC. Translation gives CASSADTTGEQFF. Filled out from reference TRBV2 and TRBJ2-1, the complete variable domain reads EPEVTQTPSHQVTQMGQEVILRCVPISNHLYFYWYRQILGQKVEFLVSFYNNEISEKSEIFDDQFSVERPDGSNFTLKIRSTKLEDSAMYFCASSADTTGEQFFGPGTRLTVL.